The T cell receptor beta chain described here comes from a study of human T cells and chemical hapten exposure. As for the study in general: Patch tests delivered 0.01% DPC to the upper back and were evaluated at 6 days.

Study-level points and caveats: Positive correlation was observed between PT1 expanded TCR counts and patch test score.

This sample's time point: patch test 1, 2 weeks after DPC sensitization. Treatment defined: therapeutic diphenylcyclopropenone sensitization with weekly scalp DPC. Trimming stripped 2 bases from V and 0 bases from J, with 9 bases between. The CDR3 contains 15 residues. CDR1 MNHEY and CDR2 SVGEGT come from the germline V gene. TCRdb fed the RACE reads into MiXCR, producing one record per CDR3 protein. This repertoire shows just under 350,000 distinct CDR3 sequences, under 8% found once; its top ten account for 8% to 9%. This clonotype was seen only a few times. Its antigen is unidentified. V and J are TRBV6-2 or TRBV6-3 and TRBJ2-3; the D call may be TRBD1 or TRBD2 (5 bases each). The starting material was whole blood, obtained in connection with sensitization to the hapten diphenylcyclopropenone (DPC). The receptor was derived from a woman aged 18 to 35 with alopecia areata. Some clones in this sample may be carry-over from other donors' samples. CDR3 amino acids: CASSYEGLSTDTQYF. Written as DNA, the CDR3 is TGTGCCAGCAGTTACGAGGGGCTTAGCACAGATACGCAGTATTTT.